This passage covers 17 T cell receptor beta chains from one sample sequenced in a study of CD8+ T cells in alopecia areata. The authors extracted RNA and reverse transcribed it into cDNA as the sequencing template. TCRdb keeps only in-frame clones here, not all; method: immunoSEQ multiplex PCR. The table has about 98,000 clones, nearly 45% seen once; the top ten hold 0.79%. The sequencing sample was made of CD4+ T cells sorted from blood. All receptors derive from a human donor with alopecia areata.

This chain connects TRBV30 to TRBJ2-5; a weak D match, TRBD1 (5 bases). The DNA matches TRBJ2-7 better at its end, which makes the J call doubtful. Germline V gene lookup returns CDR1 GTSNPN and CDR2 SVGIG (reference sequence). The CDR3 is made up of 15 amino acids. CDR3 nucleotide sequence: TGTGCCTGGAGTGGGGGCGATCAACACAGGAACGAGCAGTACTTC. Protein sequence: CAWSGGDQHRNEQYF.

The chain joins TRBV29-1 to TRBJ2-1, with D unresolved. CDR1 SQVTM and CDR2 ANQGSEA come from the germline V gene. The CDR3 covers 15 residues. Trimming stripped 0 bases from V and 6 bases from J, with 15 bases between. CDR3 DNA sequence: TGCAGCGTTGAAGATCGGGCCTCTCCCCGCAATGAGCAGTTCTTC. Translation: CSVEDRASPRNEQFF.

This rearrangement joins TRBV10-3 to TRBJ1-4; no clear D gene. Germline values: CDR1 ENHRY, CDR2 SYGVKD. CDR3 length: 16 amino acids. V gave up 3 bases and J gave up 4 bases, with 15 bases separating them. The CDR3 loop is CAISDKKGSVNEKLFF. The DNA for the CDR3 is TGTGCCATCAGTGATAAGAAGGGATCGGTTAATGAAAAACTGTTTTTT.

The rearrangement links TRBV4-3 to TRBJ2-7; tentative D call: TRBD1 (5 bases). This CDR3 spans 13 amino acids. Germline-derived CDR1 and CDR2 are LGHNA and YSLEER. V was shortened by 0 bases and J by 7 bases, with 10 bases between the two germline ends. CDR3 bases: TGCGCCAGCAGCCAAGACAGGGTTCGGGAGCAGTACTTC. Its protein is CASSQDRVREQYF.

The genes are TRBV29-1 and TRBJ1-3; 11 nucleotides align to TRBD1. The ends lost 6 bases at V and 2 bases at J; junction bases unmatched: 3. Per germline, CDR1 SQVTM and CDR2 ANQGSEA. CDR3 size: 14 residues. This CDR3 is CSVGQGATGNTIYF. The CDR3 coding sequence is TGCAGCGTCGGACAGGGGGCAACTGGAAACACCATATATTTT.

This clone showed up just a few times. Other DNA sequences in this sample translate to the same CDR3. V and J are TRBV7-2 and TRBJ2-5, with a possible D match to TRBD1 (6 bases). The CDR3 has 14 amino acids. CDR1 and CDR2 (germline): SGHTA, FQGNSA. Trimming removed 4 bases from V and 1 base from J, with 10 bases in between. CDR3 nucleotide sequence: TGTGCCAGCAGCTCCGGACAGCCCCAAGAGACCCAGTACTTC. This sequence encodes CASSSGQPQETQYF. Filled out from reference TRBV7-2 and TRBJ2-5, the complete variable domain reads GAGVSQSPSNKVTEKGKDVELRCDPISGHTALYWYRQSLGQGLEFLIYFQGNSAPDKSGLPSDRFSAERTGGSVSTLTIQRTQQEDSAVYLCASSSGQPQETQYFGPGTRLLVL.

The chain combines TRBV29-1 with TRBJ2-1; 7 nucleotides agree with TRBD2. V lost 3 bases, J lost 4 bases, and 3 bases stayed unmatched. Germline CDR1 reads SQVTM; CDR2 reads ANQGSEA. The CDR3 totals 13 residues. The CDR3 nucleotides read TGCAGCGTTGAGGGAGCGGGATACAATGAGCAGTTCTTC. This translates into CSVEGAGYNEQFF.

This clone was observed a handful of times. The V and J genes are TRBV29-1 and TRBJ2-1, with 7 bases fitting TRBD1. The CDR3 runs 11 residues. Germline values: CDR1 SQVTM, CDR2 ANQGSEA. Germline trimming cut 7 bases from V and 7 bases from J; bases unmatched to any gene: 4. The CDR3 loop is CSGTGENEQFF. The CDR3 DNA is TGCAGCGGCACAGGGGAAAATGAGCAGTTCTTC.

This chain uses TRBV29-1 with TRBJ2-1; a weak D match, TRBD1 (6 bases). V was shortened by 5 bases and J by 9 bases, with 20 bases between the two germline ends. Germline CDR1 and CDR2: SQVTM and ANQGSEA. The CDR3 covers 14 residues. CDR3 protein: CSVRQVLQFGEQFF. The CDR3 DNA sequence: TGCAGCGTTCGACAGGTCTTACAATTTGGTGAGCAGTTCTTC.

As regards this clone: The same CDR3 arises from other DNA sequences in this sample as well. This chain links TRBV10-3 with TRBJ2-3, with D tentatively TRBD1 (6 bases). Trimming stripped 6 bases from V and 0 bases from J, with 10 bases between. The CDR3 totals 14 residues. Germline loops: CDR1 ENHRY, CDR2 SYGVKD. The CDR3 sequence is CAIRGAFSTDTQYF. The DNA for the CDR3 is TGTGCCATCAGGGGGGCTTTTAGCACAGATACGCAGTATTTT.

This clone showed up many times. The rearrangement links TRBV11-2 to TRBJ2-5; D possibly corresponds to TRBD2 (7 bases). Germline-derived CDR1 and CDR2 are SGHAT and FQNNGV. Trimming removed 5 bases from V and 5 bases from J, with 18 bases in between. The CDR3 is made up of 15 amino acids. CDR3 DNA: TGTGCCAGCAGCAATGAGGGGGGGCCCAGGGAGACCCAGTACTTC. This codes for CASSNEGGPRETQYF.

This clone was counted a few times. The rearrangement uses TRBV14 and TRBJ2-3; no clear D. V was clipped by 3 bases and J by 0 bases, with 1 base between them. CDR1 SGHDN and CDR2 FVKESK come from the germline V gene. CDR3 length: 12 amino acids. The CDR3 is CASSHSTDTQYF. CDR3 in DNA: TGTGCCAGCAGCCACAGCACAGATACGCAGTATTTT.

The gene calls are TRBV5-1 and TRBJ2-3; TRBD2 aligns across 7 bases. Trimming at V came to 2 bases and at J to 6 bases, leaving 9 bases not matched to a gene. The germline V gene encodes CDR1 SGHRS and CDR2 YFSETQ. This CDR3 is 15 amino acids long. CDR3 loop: CASSFGGRGGDTQYF. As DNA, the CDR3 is TGCGCCAGCAGCTTCGGCGGGAGAGGAGGCGATACGCAGTATTTT.

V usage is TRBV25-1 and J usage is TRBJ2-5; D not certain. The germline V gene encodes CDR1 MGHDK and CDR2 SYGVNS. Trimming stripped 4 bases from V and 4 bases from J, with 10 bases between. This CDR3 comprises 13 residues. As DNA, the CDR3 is TGTGCCAGCAGTGGCGGACGGGTAGAGACCCAGTACTTC. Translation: CASSGGRVETQYF.

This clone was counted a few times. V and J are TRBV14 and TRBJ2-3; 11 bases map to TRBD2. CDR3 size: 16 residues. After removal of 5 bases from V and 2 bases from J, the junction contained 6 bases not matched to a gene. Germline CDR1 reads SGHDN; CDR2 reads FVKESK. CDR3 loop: CASSAGTSGFTDTQYF. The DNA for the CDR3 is TGTGCCAGCAGCGCCGGGACTAGCGGCTTCACAGATACGCAGTATTTT.

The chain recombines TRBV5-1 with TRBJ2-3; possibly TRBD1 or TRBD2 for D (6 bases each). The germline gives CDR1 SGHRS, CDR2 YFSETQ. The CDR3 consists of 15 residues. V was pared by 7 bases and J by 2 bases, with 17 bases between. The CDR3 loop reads CASARGGGPTDTQYF. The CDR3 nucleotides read TGCGCCAGCGCTCGAGGTGGGGGGCCCACAGATACGCAGTATTTT. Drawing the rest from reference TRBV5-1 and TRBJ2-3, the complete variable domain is KAGVTQTPRYLIKTRGQQVTLSCSPISGHRSVSWYQQTPGQGLQFLFEYFSETQRNKGNFPGRFSGRQFSNSRSEMNVSTLELGDSALYLCASARGGGPTDTQYFGPGTRLTVL.

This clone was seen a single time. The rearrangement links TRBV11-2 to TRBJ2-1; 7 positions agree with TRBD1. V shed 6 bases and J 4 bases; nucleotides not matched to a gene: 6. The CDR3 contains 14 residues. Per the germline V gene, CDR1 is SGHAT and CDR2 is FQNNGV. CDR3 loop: CASREQGYYNEQFF. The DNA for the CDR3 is TGTGCCAGCAGGGAACAGGGGTATTACAATGAGCAGTTCTTC.